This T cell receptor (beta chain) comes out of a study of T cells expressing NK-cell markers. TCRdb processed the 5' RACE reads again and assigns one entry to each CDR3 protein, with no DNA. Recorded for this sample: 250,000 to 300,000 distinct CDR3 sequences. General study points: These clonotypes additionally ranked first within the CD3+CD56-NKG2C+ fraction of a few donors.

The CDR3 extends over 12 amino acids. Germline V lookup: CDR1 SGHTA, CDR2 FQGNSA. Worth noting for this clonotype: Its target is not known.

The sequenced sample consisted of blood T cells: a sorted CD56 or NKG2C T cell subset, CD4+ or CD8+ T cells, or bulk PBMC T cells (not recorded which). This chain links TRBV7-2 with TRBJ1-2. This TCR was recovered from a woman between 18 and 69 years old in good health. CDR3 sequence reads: CASSLRWDGYTF.